These T cell receptor beta chains were read from a single sample in a study of monozygotic twins with inflammatory bowel disease. TCRdb reanalyzed the 5' RACE reads and collapses them to one entry per CDR3 protein, without DNA. In all, the sample yields about 160,000 distinct CDR3 sequences. Material for sequencing was blood. All receptors derive from a human donor with ulcerative colitis or Crohn's disease, or a healthy co-twin of an affected twin (not recorded which). The CDR3 runs from the conserved cysteine through the conserved F or W. Each record gives: J gene, V gene, CDR3 protein.

TRBJ1-2,TRBV25-1,CASSELVGNYGYTF
TRBJ1-4,TRBV18,CASSPRQGEYNEKLFF
TRBJ1-6,TRBV30,CAWRFEYNSPLHF
TRBJ2-3,TRBV28,CASSLTPGRVGQIF
TRBJ2-1,TRBV11-2,CASSPGLAGGPGYNEQFF
TRBJ2-1,TRBV3-1,CASSQVVGAYNEQFF
TRBJ1-6,TRBV27,CASSFQGLASLHF
TRBJ2-7,TRBV5-1,CASSHTSGSYEQYF
TRBJ2-7,TRBV2,CASSEEMVEQYF
TRBJ2-7,TRBV5-1,CASSTQGAQAEQYF
TRBJ2-7,TRBV28,CASRPGGDLREQYF
TRBJ2-7,TRBV24-1,CATSDRTGSSYEQYF
TRBJ1-1,TRBV5-4,CASSPDRIYTEAFF
TRBJ1-2,TRBV27,CASKNRGMGYTF
TRBJ2-7,TRBV5-1,CASSLEMEGVGGKYF
TRBJ1-4,TRBV3-1,CASSPYTGRGEKLFF
TRBJ2-1,TRBV9,CASSVASLLYNEQFF
TRBJ2-2,TRBV7-8,CASLTSDPNTGELFF
TRBJ2-3,TRBV2,CASSARTSTDTQYF
TRBJ2-2,TRBV23-1,CASSQSGHNIANTGELFF
TRBJ2-7,TRBV5-1,CASSLVPSTHYEQYF
TRBJ2-3,TRBV9,CASSATGFSTDTQYF
TRBJ2-2,TRBV20-1,CSASQREAGELFF
TRBJ2-7,TRBV2,CATKTGGMEGEQYF
TRBJ1-1,TRBV29-1,CSVVPKDTEAFF
TRBJ1-2,TRBV20-1,CSATGRIKFYGYTF
TRBJ1-5,TRBV3-1,CASSQGTGDSNQPQHF
TRBJ2-2,TRBV7-9,CASSRETGELFF
TRBJ2-2,TRBV29-1,CSVEGKGLHGELFF
TRBJ1-6,TRBV3-1,CASSHTQGRAYNSPLHF
TRBJ1-1,TRBV7-6,CASSLQGQAKNTEAFF
TRBJ1-5,TRBV29-1,CSVEVGQGHQPQHF
TRBJ2-1,TRBV9,CASSPGTSGYNEQFF
TRBJ2-7,TRBV5-4,CASSLRGNSYEQYF
TRBJ2-7,TRBV28,CASSGGGDWREQYF
TRBJ2-3,TRBV28,CASSSPPSGIQRTDTQYF
TRBJ2-3,TRBV6-1,CASREYPTDTQYF
TRBJ1-3,TRBV12-3/TRBV12-4,CASSFWGPGGNTIYF
TRBJ2-6,TRBV7-7,CASGQRAGSGANVLTF
TRBJ1-1,TRBV5-1,CASSLDRRLDTEAFF
TRBJ2-2,TRBV18,CASSPRRGGELFF
TRBJ2-3,TRBV25-1,CASSEWFREGPTDTQYF
TRBJ1-5,TRBV19,CASSDRVDNQPQHF
TRBJ2-1,TRBV7-3,CASSLLAGEADEQFF
TRBJ1-4,TRBV6-2/TRBV6-3,CASSYSTGAREKLFF
TRBJ2-7,TRBV5-1,CASSLDPEFYEQYF
TRBJ2-7,TRBV6-6,CASSYSNKNYEQYF
TRBJ2-1,TRBV5-4,CASSYKVAGGVYNEQFF
TRBJ2-5,TRBV6-1,CASTDRPETQYF
TRBJ2-1,TRBV7-6,CASSLAMVAAKQFF
TRBJ2-1,TRBV7-9,CASSSRFIYNEQFF
TRBJ2-7,TRBV19,CASSPQLGGYEQYF
TRBJ2-2,TRBV5-6,CASSLRDGELFF
TRBJ1-1,TRBV28,CASTGQPNTEAFF